These 4 T cell receptor beta chains share one sample of origin, sequenced in a study of blood T cell repertoires in COVID-19. TCRdb's copy holds only in-frame clones and misses some; the assay was immunoSEQ multiplex PCR. Of some 220,000 clones listed, around 91% are singletons. Sequencing was carried out using PBMCs or T cells enriched from blood (not recorded which). The receptors come from a woman in her late teens or twenties in a cohort exposed to, infected with or recovered from COVID-19 (not recorded which).

The V and J genes are TRBV28 and TRBJ1-2; unclear D gene. Trimming took off 5 bases at V and 8 bases at J, with 12 bases between the two ends. Germline V CDR1 and CDR2: MDHEN, SYDVKM. The CDR3 runs 12 residues. The CDR3 is CASSLDFRGYTF. CDR3 bases: TGTGCCAGCAGTCTAGATTTCCGGGGCTACACCTTC.

The chain uses TRBV6-2 or TRBV6-3 and TRBJ1-6, with a weak D call TRBD1 (6 bases). There are 15 residues in the CDR3. The V gene's germline CDR1 is MNHEY and CDR2 SVGEGT. V was shortened by 0 bases and J by 9 bases, with 12 bases between the two germline ends. In DNA form, the CDR3 reads TGTGCCAGCAGTTACTCGAGTCAGGGGCGTTCACCCCTCCACTTT. As protein: CASSYSSQGRSPLHF.

The chain recombines TRBV7-9 with TRBJ2-1, with unresolved D. The CDR3 runs 12 residues. V was pared by 5 bases and J by 6 bases, with 8 bases between. Germline V gene data show CDR1 as SEHNR and CDR2 as FQNEAQ (reference sequence). The CDR3 DNA follows: TGTGCCAGCAGCCGTATCGGCAATGAGCAGTTCTTC. It codes for CASSRIGNEQFF.

This clone came up once. The chain joins TRBV6-1 to TRBJ2-2; D is uncertain. V lost 3 bases and J lost 8, with 10 bases in between. The CDR3 runs 13 residues. Looked up from germline, CDR1 is MNHNS and CDR2 is SASEGT. The CDR3 coding sequence is TGTGCCAGCAGTGAGCGAGCCCGAGGGGAGCTGTTTTTT. Translating it yields CASSERARGELFF.